Below are 9 T cell receptor beta chains sequenced from a single sample in a study of control samples from healthy donors and cancer patients. Data came from immunoSEQ multiplex PCR; TCRdb stores just in-frame clones and leaves some out. The table lists 53,000 or so clones, around 90% of them singletons. Sequenced: PBMCs. The receptor set was obtained from a man in his sixties with head and neck cancer.

Points on this clone: This sample also contains other DNA sequences that code for the same CDR3. CDR3 sequence: CASSQRGGGGSLNGELFF. In nucleotides, the CDR3 is TGTGCCAGCAGCCAGCGGGGTGGGGGCGGGAGTCTTAACGGGGAGCTGTTTTTT. The rearrangement uses TRBV4-2 and TRBJ2-2, with D perhaps matching TRBD2 (7 bases). Germline V gives CDR1 LGHNA, CDR2 YNFKEQ. This CDR3 comprises 18 residues. The V and J ends lost 3 bases and 7 bases respectively, with 24 bases between them.

This clone has a single count. This chain joins TRBV20-1 and TRBJ1-2; D is unresolved. V lost 3 bases to trimming and J lost 5 bases, with 10 bases between them. This CDR3 is 12 amino acids long. CDR1 DFQATT and CDR2 SNEGSKA come from the germline V gene (reference sequence). This CDR3 reads CSASNTDYGYTF. The CDR3 DNA is TGCAGTGCTAGTAATACGGATTATGGCTACACCTTC.

The V gene is TRBV6-5, the J gene TRBJ1-2; a weak D match, TRBD1 (5 bases). V dropped 6 bases and J dropped 1 base, with 15 bases sitting between them. Germline V lookup: CDR1 MNHEY, CDR2 SVGAGI. This CDR3 contains 15 residues. The CDR3 spells CASSVMGGGNYGYTF. The CDR3 DNA reads as TGTGCCAGCAGCGTTATGGGGGGAGGTAACTATGGCTACACCTTC.

In its sample, this clone was seen once. The V gene is TRBV4-3, the J gene TRBJ1-2; 8 positions agree with TRBD1. Per the germline V gene, CDR1 is LGHNA and CDR2 is YSLEER. After removal of 3 bases from V and 3 bases from J, the junction contained 12 bases not matched to a gene. There are 17 residues in the CDR3. The CDR3 nucleotides are TGCGCCAGCAGCCAGACCGGGACAGGAGACCTTTACTATGGCTACACCTTC. This codes for CASSQTGTGDLYYGYTF.

The chain uses TRBV6-6 and TRBJ1-6; D unclear. V was shortened by 0 bases and J by 9 bases, with 12 bases between the two germline ends. The CDR3 spans 15 residues. CDR1 MNHNY and CDR2 SVGAGI come from the germline V gene (reference sequence). CDR3 protein: CASSYSNLLGSPLHF. As DNA, the CDR3 is TGTGCCAGCAGTTACTCGAATTTATTGGGTTCACCCCTCCACTTT.

The chain couples TRBV11-2 to TRBJ2-2; D is tentatively TRBD1 or TRBD2 (5 bases each). This CDR3 is 15 amino acids long. V was clipped by 2 bases and J by 4 bases, with 11 bases between them. Germline V CDR1 and CDR2: SGHAT, FQNNGV. DNA of the CDR3: TGTGCCAGCAGCTTAACCGCAGGGAGCACCGGGGAGCTGTTTTTT. Residues: CASSLTAGSTGELFF.

V and J are TRBV15 and TRBJ2-7; possible D gene TRBD2, 7 bases. CDR1 is LNHNV, CDR2 YYDKDF, per germline (reference sequence). Deletions cut 0 bases from V and 5 bases from J, with 14 bases between. The CDR3 extends over 15 amino acids. The CDR3 DNA sequence: TGTGCCACCAGCAGAGATCCGGGGGGCTCGGACGAGCAGTACTTC. Protein: CATSRDPGGSDEQYF.

This clone has only a few counts. This rearrangement joins TRBV7-6 to TRBJ2-1; D is ambiguous. Trimming took off 1 base at V and 11 bases at J, with 21 bases between the two ends. Germline assignment: CDR1 SGHVS and CDR2 FNYEAQ. The CDR3 sequence is 16 residues long. For the CDR3, the DNA is TGTGCCAGCAGCTTAGGAGTGACCGCAGAAAACTCCCAGCAGTTCTTC. It translates to CASSLGVTAENSQQFF.

This rearrangement joins TRBV6-5 to TRBJ2-7; no clear D gene. The CDR3 is 11 residues long. V was clipped by 8 bases and J by 5 bases, with 10 bases between them. CDR1 MNHEY and CDR2 SVGAGI come from the germline V gene. The CDR3 region has the DNA TGTGCCAGCTTTAGTTACAACGAGCAGTACTTC. Protein: CASFSYNEQYF.